Listed below are T cell receptor beta chains from one sample, sequenced in a study of blood T cells in healthy people across ages. One entry per CDR3 protein, called by TCRdb with MiXCR from the 5' RACE reads. The sample holds roughly 900,000 distinct CDR3 sequences, 29% seen once. Sequenced sample: blood. These receptors originate from an elderly woman in good health. CDR3s include the opening cysteine and the closing phenylalanine or tryptophan. Fields, in order: V gene, D gene, J gene, clone size, CDR3 length, CDR3 protein, CDR3 DNA. D genes are given only for firm matches. The size field is filled for only some rows; it gives once, few, many or a size class.

v_gene: TRBV18
d_gene: NA
j_gene: TRBJ2-3
abundance: many
len: 13
CDR3aa: CASSTNTADTQYF
CDR3nt: TGTGCCAGCTCAACCAACACAGCAGATACGCAGTATTTT

v_gene: TRBV6-6
d_gene: TRBD2
j_gene: TRBJ2-5
abundance: many
len: 16
CDR3aa: CASRDSGGSLGETQYF
CDR3nt: TGTGCCAGCAGAGATAGCGGGGGAAGTCTTGGAGAGACCCAGTACTTC

v_gene: TRBV5-6
d_gene: NA
j_gene: TRBJ2-5
abundance: NA
len: 13
CDR3aa: CASSSSRTYEWYF
CDR3nt: TGTGCCAGCAGCTCCTCCAGGACCTACGAGTGGTACTTC

v_gene: TRBV18
d_gene: NA
j_gene: TRBJ2-4
abundance: few
len: 16
CDR3aa: CASSPPTGRAKNIQYF
CDR3nt: TGTGCCAGCTCACCCCCGACGGGTCGGGCCAAAAACATTCAGTACTTC

v_gene: TRBV11-2
d_gene: TRBD2
j_gene: TRBJ2-3
abundance: NA
len: 17
CDR3aa: CASSPLGAGSRVDTQYF
CDR3nt: TGTGCCAGCAGCCCCCTAGGAGCGGGGAGCCGGGTAGATACGCAGTATTTT

v_gene: TRBV20-1
d_gene: NA
j_gene: TRBJ2-3
abundance: few
len: 14
CDR3aa: CSARGLLVPDTQYF
CDR3nt: TGCAGTGCTAGGGGCCTACTTGTTCCAGATACGCAGTATTTT

v_gene: TRBV7-2
d_gene: NA
j_gene: TRBJ2-5
abundance: many
len: 17
CDR3aa: CASSLARVRGGEETQYF
CDR3nt: TGTGCCAGCAGCTTAGCGAGGGTCAGGGGAGGGGAAGAGACCCAGTACTTC

v_gene: TRBV6-1
d_gene: TRBD1
j_gene: TRBJ1-2
abundance: few
len: 15
CDR3aa: CASSALGGTAFGYTF
CDR3nt: TGTGCCAGCAGTGCCCTCGGCGGGACAGCATTTGGCTACACCTTC

v_gene: TRBV20-1
d_gene: TRBD1
j_gene: TRBJ2-3
abundance: many
len: 13
CDR3aa: CSTDRGSGDTQYF
CDR3nt: TGCAGTACGGACAGGGGATCCGGAGATACGCAGTATTTT

v_gene: TRBV7-3
d_gene: NA
j_gene: TRBJ2-7
abundance: NA
len: 20
CDR3aa: CASSDRGYGFMVGGPYEQYF
CDR3nt: TGTGCCAGCAGCGACCGGGGGTATGGTTTCATGGTGGGTGGACCCTACGAGCAGTACTTC

v_gene: TRBV5-1
d_gene: NA
j_gene: TRBJ2-3
abundance: many
len: 16
CDR3aa: CASSLARTGNTDTQYF
CDR3nt: TGCGCCAGCAGCTTGGCGAGGACCGGGAACACAGATACGCAGTATTTT

v_gene: TRBV7-6
d_gene: TRBD2
j_gene: TRBJ2-3
abundance: many
len: 16
CDR3aa: CASSLTRGESTDTQYF
CDR3nt: TGTGCCAGCAGCTTAACGCGGGGGGAATCCACAGATACGCAGTATTTT

v_gene: TRBV6-4
d_gene: TRBD1
j_gene: TRBJ2-5
abundance: many
len: 13
CDR3aa: CASSDSGQGTQYF
CDR3nt: TGTGCCAGCAGTGACTCAGGACAGGGGACCCAGTACTTC

v_gene: TRBV3-1
d_gene: TRBD1
j_gene: TRBJ2-5
abundance: few
len: 16
CDR3aa: CASSLRDRGYQETQYF
CDR3nt: TGTGCCAGCAGCCTGCGGGACAGGGGGTACCAAGAGACCCAGTACTTC

v_gene: TRBV25-1
d_gene: NA
j_gene: TRBJ1-6
abundance: few
len: 12
CDR3aa: CASTEGDSPLHF
CDR3nt: TGTGCCAGCACCGAGGGGGATTCACCCCTCCACTTT

v_gene: TRBV12-3/TRBV12-4
d_gene: TRBD1
j_gene: TRBJ1-5
abundance: few
len: 13
CDR3aa: CASTDRVNQPQHF
CDR3nt: TGTGCCAGCACCGACAGGGTAAATCAGCCCCAGCATTTT

v_gene: TRBV27
d_gene: NA
j_gene: TRBJ1-5
abundance: NA
len: 13
CDR3aa: CASSFSSMRPQHF
CDR3nt: TGTGCCAGCAGTTTCTCCAGCATGAGGCCCCAGCATTTT

v_gene: TRBV6-2/TRBV6-3
d_gene: TRBD1
j_gene: TRBJ1-2
abundance: many
len: 15
CDR3aa: CASSSGQGGDYGYTF
CDR3nt: TGTGCCAGCAGTTCCGGACAGGGGGGAGACTATGGCTACACCTTC

v_gene: TRBV7-2
d_gene: TRBD2
j_gene: TRBJ2-2
abundance: few
len: 17
CDR3aa: CASSFLNLAGIVGELFF
CDR3nt: TGTGCCAGCAGCTTCCTAAACCTAGCGGGGATTGTTGGGGAGCTGTTTTTT

v_gene: TRBV12-3/TRBV12-4
d_gene: TRBD1
j_gene: TRBJ1-2
abundance: many
len: 13
CDR3aa: CASSRQGRGGYTF
CDR3nt: TGTGCCAGCAGTAGACAGGGGAGAGGGGGCTACACCTTC

v_gene: TRBV20-1
d_gene: TRBD1
j_gene: TRBJ2-1
abundance: few
len: 15
CDR3aa: CSARIGQGPCNEQFF
CDR3nt: TGCAGTGCTAGAATCGGACAGGGGCCCTGCAATGAGCAGTTCTTC

v_gene: TRBV7-2
d_gene: TRBD2
j_gene: TRBJ2-1
abundance: few
len: 18
CDR3aa: CASRLGGSERGKYDEQFF
CDR3nt: TGTGCCAGCAGACTAGGGGGTAGCGAGCGGGGGAAATACGATGAGCAGTTCTTC

v_gene: TRBV20-1
d_gene: TRBD1
j_gene: TRBJ2-7
abundance: many
len: 13
CDR3aa: CSAPGQTSYEQYF
CDR3nt: TGCAGTGCTCCGGGACAGACGTCCTACGAGCAGTACTTC

v_gene: TRBV20-1
d_gene: TRBD1
j_gene: TRBJ1-5
abundance: many
len: 14
CDR3aa: CSATPGQINQPQHF
CDR3nt: TGCAGTGCTACCCCGGGACAGATTAATCAGCCCCAGCATTTT

v_gene: TRBV29-1
d_gene: NA
j_gene: TRBJ2-5
abundance: NA
len: 15
CDR3aa: CSVASGQFQAETQYF
CDR3nt: TGCAGCGTCGCCAGCGGACAGTTCCAAGCAGAGACCCAGTACTTC

v_gene: TRBV6-5
d_gene: TRBD2
j_gene: TRBJ2-7
abundance: many
len: 14
CDR3aa: CASRPGLVMLEQYF
CDR3nt: TGTGCCAGCCGGCCGGGACTAGTAATGCTGGAGCAGTACTTC

v_gene: TRBV3-1
d_gene: NA
j_gene: TRBJ1-2
abundance: NA
len: 17
CDR3aa: CASSQDRPPQRNYGYTF
CDR3nt: TGTGCCAGCAGCCAAGATCGACCCCCGCAGAGAAACTATGGCTACACCTTC

v_gene: TRBV7-2
d_gene: NA
j_gene: TRBJ1-1
abundance: few
len: 13
CDR3aa: CASSNGGRTEAFF
CDR3nt: TGTGCCAGCAGCAACGGGGGTCGGACTGAAGCTTTCTTT

v_gene: TRBV30
d_gene: TRBD1
j_gene: TRBJ2-7
abundance: NA
len: 13
CDR3aa: CAWRRQGASEQYF
CDR3nt: TGTGCCTGGAGACGACAGGGGGCTTCCGAGCAGTACTTC

v_gene: TRBV7-8
d_gene: TRBD2
j_gene: TRBJ2-5
abundance: many
len: 14
CDR3aa: CASSSGGPVETQYF
CDR3nt: TGTGCCAGCAGCTCGGGGGGGCCGGTAGAGACCCAGTACTTC

v_gene: TRBV29-1
d_gene: NA
j_gene: TRBJ1-4
abundance: NA
len: 14
CDR3aa: CSVHTGATNEKLFF
CDR3nt: TGCAGCGTCCATACAGGAGCAACTAATGAAAAACTGTTTTTT

v_gene: TRBV12-3/TRBV12-4
d_gene: NA
j_gene: TRBJ1-2
abundance: NA
len: 13
CDR3aa: CASSLTDGKGYTF
CDR3nt: TGTGCCAGCAGTTTGACAGATGGTAAGGGCTACACCTTC

v_gene: TRBV10-3
d_gene: NA
j_gene: TRBJ1-1
abundance: NA
len: 15
CDR3aa: CAISDPGRTNTEAFF
CDR3nt: TGTGCCATCAGTGACCCTGGCCGCACGAACACTGAAGCTTTCTTT

v_gene: TRBV19
d_gene: NA
j_gene: TRBJ1-1
abundance: NA
len: 15
CDR3aa: CASSIDRHQNTEAFF
CDR3nt: TGTGCCAGTAGTATAGACCGACACCAGAACACTGAAGCTTTCTTT

v_gene: TRBV7-9
d_gene: NA
j_gene: TRBJ2-3
abundance: NA
len: 16
CDR3aa: CASSLARTVDPDTQYF
CDR3nt: TGTGCCAGCAGCTTAGCCCGGACAGTGGATCCAGATACGCAGTATTTT

v_gene: TRBV3-1
d_gene: NA
j_gene: TRBJ1-1
abundance: NA
len: 12
CDR3aa: CASSLEGLGAFF
CDR3nt: TGTGCCAGCAGCCTGGAAGGCTTAGGAGCTTTCTTT

v_gene: TRBV28
d_gene: NA
j_gene: TRBJ2-5
abundance: few
len: 16
CDR3aa: CASSSQQFTGSGTQYF
CDR3nt: TGTGCCAGCAGTTCACAACAATTTACGGGGTCAGGGACCCAGTACTTC

v_gene: TRBV6-2/TRBV6-3
d_gene: NA
j_gene: TRBJ2-7
abundance: many
len: 16
CDR3aa: CASSYPDLLGSYEQYF
CDR3nt: TGTGCCAGCAGTTACCCTGACTTGCTAGGGTCCTACGAGCAGTACTTC

v_gene: TRBV5-1
d_gene: NA
j_gene: TRBJ1-5
abundance: NA
len: 15
CDR3aa: CAGSIQDDRNQPQHF
CDR3nt: TGCGCCGGCAGCATACAGGACGATCGCAATCAGCCCCAGCATTTT

v_gene: TRBV4-2
d_gene: NA
j_gene: TRBJ2-1
abundance: NA
len: 14
CDR3aa: CASRMERFRNEQFF
CDR3nt: TGTGCCAGCCGCATGGAGCGCTTTAGGAATGAGCAGTTCTTC